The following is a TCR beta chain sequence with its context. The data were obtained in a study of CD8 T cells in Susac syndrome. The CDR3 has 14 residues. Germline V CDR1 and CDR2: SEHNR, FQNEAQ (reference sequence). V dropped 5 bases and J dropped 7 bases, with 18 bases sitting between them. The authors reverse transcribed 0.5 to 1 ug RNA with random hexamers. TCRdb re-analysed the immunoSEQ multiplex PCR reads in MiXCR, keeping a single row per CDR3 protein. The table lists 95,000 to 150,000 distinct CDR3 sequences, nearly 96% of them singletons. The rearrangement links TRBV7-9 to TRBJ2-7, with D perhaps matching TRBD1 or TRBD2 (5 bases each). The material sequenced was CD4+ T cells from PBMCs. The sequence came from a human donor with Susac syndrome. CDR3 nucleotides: TGTGCCAGCAGCATAGGGACCCTCCGACAGGAGCAGTACTTC. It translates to CASSIGTLRQEQYF.